Included here is one T cell receptor beta chain sequence, with context. These data originate in a study of technical replicates of blood from a handful of donors. Repertoires were generated with immunoSEQ multiplex PCR, while TCRdb's copy carries only in-frame clones and drops some. The sample consists of some 77,000 clones, about 96% of them appearing once. CDR3 length: 17 residues. With V trimmed by 1 base and J by 7 bases, 11 bases remained unmatched. The V gene's germline CDR1 is SGHTA and CDR2 FQGNSA. The sequenced sample consisted of T cells isolated from PBMCs. The chain recombines TRBV7-2 with TRBJ1-5; 9 bases align to TRBD1. The sequence derives from a human donor in good health. The CDR3 loop is CASSLVQGASNLQPQHF. For the CDR3, the DNA is TGTGCCAGCAGCTTAGTACAGGGGGCGTCTAATTTACAGCCCCAGCATTTT.